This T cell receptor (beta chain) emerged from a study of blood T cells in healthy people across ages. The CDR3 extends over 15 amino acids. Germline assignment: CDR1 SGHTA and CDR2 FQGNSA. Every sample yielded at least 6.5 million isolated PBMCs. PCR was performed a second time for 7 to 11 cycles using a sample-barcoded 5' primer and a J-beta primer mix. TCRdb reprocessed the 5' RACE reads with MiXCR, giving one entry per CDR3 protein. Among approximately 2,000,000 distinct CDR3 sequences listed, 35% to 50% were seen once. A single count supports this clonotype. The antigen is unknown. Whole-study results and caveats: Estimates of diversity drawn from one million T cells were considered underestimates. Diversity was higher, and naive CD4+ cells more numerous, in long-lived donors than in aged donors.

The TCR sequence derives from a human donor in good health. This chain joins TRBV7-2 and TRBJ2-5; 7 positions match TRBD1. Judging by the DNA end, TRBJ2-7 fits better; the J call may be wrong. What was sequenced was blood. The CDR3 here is CASSLATGQNYEQYF. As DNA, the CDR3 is TGTGCCAGCAGCTTAGCTACGGGACAGAACTACGAGCAGTACTTC.